The text below deals with one TCR beta chain. No antigen is known for it. The data derive from a study of T cell responses to AZD1222 COVID-19 vaccine. Study-level findings and limits: White British ancestry dominated among donors, who included more females, and clonal diversity was possibly underestimated. Baseline seropositives among AZD1222 recipients totaled only five or six. A reported finding is that nearly half of spike-specific TCRs target unmutated variant regions.

Profiling relied on immunoSEQ multiplex PCR, and the TCRdb table lists in-frame clones only, not all of them. The profile covers roughly 150,000 clones, with about nine tenths appearing a single time and about a tenth taken by the ten largest. This CDR3 spans 17 amino acids. Trimming pared 1 base from V and 0 bases from J, leaving 11 bases between. Germline V gives CDR1 SGHRS, CDR2 YFSETQ. The chain employs TRBV5-1 and TRBJ2-6; no clear D gene. The source material was peripheral blood, sampled 28 days after the second AZD1222 dose. This clonotype was sampled from an adult who received the AZD1222 COVID-19 vaccine. In nucleotides, the CDR3 is TGCGCCAGCAGCTTGCCAGCCACTGCCTCTGGGGCCAACGTCCTGACTTTC. Encoded protein: CASSLPATASGANVLTF. The variable domain in full, with the rest retrieved from reference TRBV5-1 and TRBJ2-6, is KAGVTQTPRYLIKTRGQQVTLSCSPISGHRSVSWYQQTPGQGLQFLFEYFSETQRNKGNFPGRFSGRQFSNSRSEMNVSTLELGDSALYLCASSLPATASGANVLTFGAGSRLTVL.